This is a list of T cell receptor beta chains from one sample in a study of neurological immune-mediated disorders. One entry per CDR3 protein, called by TCRdb with MiXCR from the 5' RACE reads. The sample carries about 99,000 distinct CDR3 sequences, roughly a tenth recorded once. Sequenced input: PBMCs. Every receptor here comes from a female donor with HTLV-1-associated myelopathy (HAM/TSP). Each CDR3 is given with its conserved first and last residue. A D gene is named only where the DNA matches it firmly. Rows give clone size only sometimes, using once, few, many, or a class for an expanded clone.

v_gene	abundance	d_gene	j_gene	CDR3aa	CDR3nt
TRBV9	-	-	TRBJ2-1	CASSVVGQNNEQFF	TGTGCCAGCAGCGTAGTGGGACAAAACAATGAGCAGTTCTTC
TRBV12-3/TRBV12-4	many	-	TRBJ1-5	CASSLARGGRGWEPQHF	TGTGCCAGCAGTTTAGCTCGGGGAGGTCGCGGGTGGGAGCCCCAGCATTTT
TRBV10-3	many	-	TRBJ1-2	CAISETESYTF	TGTGCCATCAGTGAGACGGAAAGCTACACCTTC
TRBV20-1	many	-	TRBJ1-3	CSARGLDSGNTIYF	TGCAGTGCTAGAGGTTTGGACAGTGGAAACACCATATATTTT
TRBV6-5	many	-	TRBJ1-1	CASSYSVGTQNTEAFF	TGTGCCAGCAGTTATTCAGTAGGGACCCAGAACACTGAAGCTTTCTTT
TRBV3-1	many	TRBD1	TRBJ2-1	CASSLDRAQGNEQFF	TGTGCCAGCAGCCTAGACAGGGCTCAAGGCAATGAGCAGTTCTTC
TRBV20-1	many	TRBD2	TRBJ2-1	CSARAPSRGAAYNEQFF	TGCAGTGCTAGAGCCCCGTCGCGGGGGGCCGCCTACAATGAGCAGTTCTTC
TRBV10-1	-	TRBD2	TRBJ2-3	CASSESGGLAASTTDTQYF	TGCGCCAGCAGTGAGTCGGGAGGACTAGCGGCTTCTACCACAGATACGCAGTATTTT
TRBV10-3	many	-	TRBJ2-5	CAISAPGVTGAQYF	TGTGCCATCAGTGCCCCGGGAGTCACAGGTGCCCAGTACTTC
TRBV10-2	few	-	TRBJ1-1	CASSVAGDTEAFF	TGCGCCAGCAGTGTCGCCGGGGACACTGAAGCTTTCTTT
TRBV5-1	many	-	TRBJ1-2	CASSLGGLDDGYTF	TGCGCCAGCAGCCTGGGAGGATTGGACGATGGCTACACCTTC
TRBV5-5	many	-	TRBJ1-1	CASPLNTEAFF	TGTGCCAGCCCACTTAACACTGAAGCTTTCTTT
TRBV5-1	many	-	TRBJ2-1	CASSLALGSSYNEQFF	TGCGCCAGCAGCTTGGCCTTAGGTAGCTCCTACAATGAGCAGTTCTTC
TRBV28	many	TRBD1	TRBJ2-7	CASGRGETGIHEQYF	TGTGCCAGCGGTAGAGGTGAGACAGGGATCCACGAGCAGTACTTC
TRBV7-8	many	TRBD2	TRBJ2-1	CASSLGRGSYNEQFF	TGTGCCAGCAGCTTAGGGCGGGGGTCCTACAATGAGCAGTTCTTC
TRBV5-1	many	TRBD1	TRBJ2-7	CASSLAGQGVGEQYF	TGCGCCAGCAGCTTGGCCGGACAGGGCGTAGGCGAGCAGTACTTC
TRBV20-1	many	TRBD1	TRBJ2-7	CSVITGPGGYEQYF	TGCAGTGTCATAACCGGACCAGGGGGCTACGAGCAGTACTTC
TRBV27	few	-	TRBJ2-7	CASSLVQGGYEQYF	TGTGCCAGCAGTTTAGTTCAGGGTGGGTACGAGCAGTACTTC
TRBV10-3	many	TRBD1	TRBJ2-2	CAISEQGEAGELFF	TGTGCCATCAGTGAACAGGGGGAGGCCGGGGAGCTGTTTTTT
TRBV20-1	many	-	TRBJ2-7	CSASRSGQTYEQYF	TGCAGTGCTAGTCGGTCAGGGCAGACCTACGAGCAGTACTTC
TRBV9	many	TRBD2	TRBJ2-2	CASSLGTSGGPNTGELFF	TGTGCCAGCAGCCTAGGGACTAGCGGGGGGCCTAACACCGGGGAGCTGTTTTTT
TRBV25-1	many	TRBD2	TRBJ2-3	CASSGGQHSGGDSTDTQYF	TGTGCCAGCAGTGGGGGACAGCATAGCGGGGGGGATAGCACAGATACGCAGTATTTT
TRBV7-2	many	-	TRBJ2-7	CASSFTYEQYF	TGTGCCAGCAGCTTCACCTACGAGCAGTACTTC
TRBV9	many	TRBD1	TRBJ1-4	CASSANDRGEKLFF	TGTGCCAGCAGCGCGAACGACAGGGGTGAAAAACTGTTTTTT
TRBV2	many	-	TRBJ1-1	CASSRRDDRDTEAFF	TGTGCCAGCAGCCGTAGGGACGATCGGGACACTGAAGCTTTCTTT
TRBV5-1	many	-	TRBJ1-5	CASSTDGSRNQPQHF	TGCGCCAGCAGCACGGACGGATCACGCAATCAGCCCCAGCATTTT
TRBV29-1	many	-	TRBJ2-2	CSVGGRGGYSGELFF	TGCAGCGTTGGGGGACGCGGCGGCTATTCCGGGGAGCTGTTTTTT
TRBV29-1	few	-	TRBJ2-2	CSVAPPANTGELFF	TGCAGCGTTGCGCCGCCAGCGAACACCGGGGAGCTGTTTTTT
TRBV9	many	-	TRBJ2-1	CASSVAGGLYNEQFF	TGTGCCAGCAGCGTAGCTGGCGGGTTGTACAATGAGCAGTTCTTC
TRBV20-1	many	-	TRBJ2-7	CSAGLPRGPSYEQYF	TGCAGTGCTGGGCTCCCGCGGGGGCCCTCCTACGAGCAGTACTTC
TRBV7-9	-	-	TRBJ2-7	CASSLARNPGEQYF	TGTGCCAGCAGCTTAGCCCGGAATCCCGGCGAGCAGTACTTC
TRBV15	many	-	TRBJ1-1	CATSTGGWDTEAFF	TGTGCCACCAGCACCGGAGGGTGGGACACTGAAGCTTTCTTT
TRBV27	many	TRBD2	TRBJ2-1	CASRGRAGSSYNEQFF	TGTGCCAGCAGGGGGAGGGCGGGGAGCTCCTACAATGAGCAGTTCTTC
TRBV4-1	many	-	TRBJ1-1	CASSHPFGRNTEAFF	TGCGCCAGCAGCCATCCGTTTGGCAGAAACACTGAAGCTTTCTTT
TRBV2	many	TRBD1	TRBJ2-2	CASSPSGTGRTGELFF	TGTGCCAGCAGCCCATCGGGGACAGGGAGAACCGGGGAGCTGTTTTTT
TRBV5-1	many	TRBD1	TRBJ2-5	CASSYGQGRRETQYF	TGCGCCAGCAGCTACGGACAGGGAAGGCGGGAGACCCAGTACTTC
TRBV20-1	many	-	TRBJ2-1	CSASLREDSYNEQFF	TGCAGTGCTAGCTTAAGGGAGGACTCCTACAATGAGCAGTTCTTC
TRBV4-1	many	TRBD2	TRBJ2-7	CASSPSGGPYEQYF	TGCGCCAGCAGCCCTAGCGGGGGGCCCTACGAGCAGTACTTC
TRBV5-1	many	-	TRBJ2-1	CASSLGSGTYNEQFF	TGCGCCAGCAGCTTGGGTAGCGGCACCTACAATGAGCAGTTCTTC
TRBV2	many	-	TRBJ1-1	CASSEEIGPEAFF	TGTGCCAGCAGTGAAGAAATTGGACCTGAAGCTTTCTTT
TRBV28	many	-	TRBJ2-3	CASSLLGRPDTQYF	TGTGCCAGCAGTTTACTCGGCAGGCCAGATACGCAGTATTTT
TRBV12-3/TRBV12-4	many	-	TRBJ2-7	CASSLGQIDYEQYF	TGTGCCAGCAGTTTAGGACAGATAGACTACGAGCAGTACTTC
TRBV30	many	-	TRBJ2-7	CAWSAGTPSVLADEQYF	TGTGCCTGGAGTGCGGGGACTCCTTCCGTGCTGGCCGACGAGCAGTACTTC
TRBV27	few	-	TRBJ2-3	CASSLSGPSRAVTQYF	TGTGCCAGCAGTTTGTCGGGACCTAGCCGGGCTGTTACGCAGTATTTT
TRBV12-3/TRBV12-4	many	-	TRBJ2-7	CASSLYYEQYF	TGTGCCAGCAGTCTATACTACGAGCAGTACTTC
TRBV7-8	many	TRBD1	TRBJ2-1	CATQGAEYNEQFF	TGTGCCACCCAGGGGGCTGAATACAATGAGCAGTTCTTC
TRBV5-1	few	TRBD1	TRBJ2-5	CASSSQGTQETQYF	TGCGCCAGCAGCTCACAGGGGACACAAGAGACCCAGTACTTC
TRBV5-1	-	-	TRBJ2-6	CASSLDGLSGANVLTF	TGCGCCAGCAGCCTAGACGGCCTATCTGGGGCCAACGTCCTGACTTTC
TRBV9	many	-	TRBJ2-3	CASSVGASTDTQYF	TGTGCCAGCAGCGTAGGGGCCAGCACAGATACGCAGTATTTT
TRBV20-1	many	TRBD1	TRBJ2-7	CSALTGTAAYEQYF	TGCAGTGCCCTTACCGGGACAGCCGCCTACGAGCAGTACTTC